These 22 T cell receptor beta chains were all obtained from the same sample, sequenced in a study of PD-L1 blockade in urothelial cancer. Time point specified: peripheral blood 6 weeks after treatment start. The method was immunoSEQ multiplex PCR; TCRdb's version includes in-frame clones alone and lacks a portion of them. The sample lists fewer than 85,000 clones; more than 70% were seen once. Sample: PBMCs, taken around atezolizumab (anti-PD-L1) treatment. These receptors all come from a man in his sixties with urothelial cancer.

This chain connects TRBV9 to TRBJ2-1; TRBD2 agrees at 8 bases. The germline V gene encodes CDR1 SGDLS and CDR2 YYNGEE. CDR3 length: 16 residues. The V segment lost 3 bases and the J segment 2 bases; nucleotides outside the gene matches: 7. CDR3 sequence reads: CASSGGSGKAYNEQFF. CDR3 DNA sequence: TGTGCCAGCAGCGGGGGTAGCGGGAAGGCCTACAATGAGCAGTTCTTC.

V gene TRBV6-1 combines with J gene TRBJ1-4, with unresolved D. This CDR3 comprises 13 residues. CDR1 and CDR2 (germline): MNHNS, SASEGT. With 7 bases removed from V and 6 bases from J, the gap between germline ends came to 12 bases. In nucleotides, the CDR3 is TGTGCCAGCACCAAGACTACGGATGAAAAACTGTTTTTT. Its protein is CASTKTTDEKLFF.

The chain has TRBV11-1 and TRBJ2-3; a possible D gene is TRBD2 (6 bases). This CDR3 contains 14 residues. Trimming took off 5 bases at V and 2 bases at J, with 11 bases between the two ends. Germline assignment: CDR1 SGHAT and CDR2 FQDESV (reference sequence). The chain's CDR3 is CASSPGLHTDTQYF. DNA of the CDR3: TGTGCCAGCAGCCCGGGACTTCACACAGATACGCAGTATTTT.

This clone was recorded only once. V and J are TRBV10-2 and TRBJ2-1; 12 nucleotides align to TRBD2. With V trimmed by 7 bases and J by 4 bases, 5 bases remained unmatched. Germline V lookup: CDR1 WSHSY, CDR2 SAAADI. The CDR3 spans 15 residues. In DNA, the CDR3 is TGCGCCAGCAAAGGACTAGCGGGGACGTACAATGAGCAGTTCTTC. This gives the protein CASKGLAGTYNEQFF.

J is TRBJ2-5 and V is TRBV7-9, with D unclear. CDR3 length equals 13 residues. Germline V gene data show CDR1 as SEHNR and CDR2 as FQNEAQ (reference sequence). The V and J ends lost 4 bases and 5 bases respectively, with 11 bases between them. DNA for the CDR3: TGTGCCAGCAGCTCCTCCCTCCTGGAGACCCAGTACTTC. Amino acid sequence: CASSSSLLETQYF.

V is TRBV25-1 and J is TRBJ2-5; weak D call: TRBD2 (6 bases). The CDR3 sequence is 15 residues long. The germline CDR1 and CDR2 sequences are MGHDK and SYGVNS. The V end lost 3 bases, the J end lost 5 bases, and 16 bases lay between the germline ends. The DNA of the CDR3 is TGTGCCAGCAGTGATTCCACGAGACGGGGGGAGACCCAGTACTTC. It is translated as CASSDSTRRGETQYF.

This clone was seen a single time. The chain has TRBV4-1 and TRBJ2-2; 7 bases fit TRBD1. J was trimmed by 1 base and V by 4 bases; bases with no gene match: 0. CDR1 MGHRA and CDR2 YSYEKL come from the germline V gene. The CDR3 covers 14 residues. The CDR3 here is CASSRDRNTGELFF. The CDR3 nucleotides read TGCGCCAGCAGCCGGGACAGGAACACCGGGGAGCTGTTTTTT.

This clone was found once. The chain couples TRBV7-9 to TRBJ2-7; D perhaps matches TRBD2 (6 bases). Trimming removed 1 base from V and 6 bases from J, with 13 bases in between. There are 14 residues in the CDR3. Germline V gene data show CDR1 as SEHNR and CDR2 as FQNEAQ (reference sequence). The CDR3 bases are TGTGCCAGCAGCTTAGGGGGACTTACGTCCGAGCAGTACTTC. Amino acids: CASSLGGLTSEQYF.

The V and J genes are TRBV5-5 and TRBJ2-7; 9 bases fit TRBD2. Germline-derived CDR1 and CDR2 are SGHKS and YYEKEE (reference sequence). J gave up 2 bases and V 4 bases, and 7 bases lay outside the gene matches. The CDR3 totals 15 residues. This CDR3 reads CASSPRLADTYEQYF. CDR3 coding DNA: TGTGCCAGCAGCCCCAGACTAGCGGATACCTACGAGCAGTACTTC.

This clone was found once. The gene calls are TRBV11-2 and TRBJ1-5; D is uncertain. Germline V gene lookup returns CDR1 SGHAT and CDR2 FQNNGV. The CDR3 covers 13 residues. The V gene lost 4 bases and the J gene lost 4 bases, with 8 bases spanning the gap. CDR3 DNA: TGTGCCAGCAGCTCTAGTCGGAATCAGCCCCAGCATTTT. It specifies CASSSSRNQPQHF.

The rearrangement joins TRBV19 to TRBJ2-5; TRBD2 might be the D (6 bases). The CDR3 covers 14 residues. Germline CDR1 and CDR2: LNHDA and SQIVND (reference sequence). Between the trimmed V and J ends, which lost 6 bases and 2 bases, there was a span of 13 bases. CDR3 residues: CASSQGGTQETQYF. CDR3 bases: TGTGCCAGTAGCCAAGGAGGGACTCAAGAGACCCAGTACTTC.

The chain combines TRBV10-3 with TRBJ1-2, with 8 bases lining up with TRBD1. Trimming cost V 10 bases and J 2 bases; bases outside gene matches: 12. This CDR3 is built from 15 residues. Germline lookup yields CDR1 ENHRY and CDR2 SYGVKD. Here the CDR3 DNA reads TGTGCCACCGCATCCGGGGACAGGTCCAACTATGGCTACACCTTC. It specifies CATASGDRSNYGYTF.

This clone was recorded once. The chain couples TRBV6-5 to TRBJ1-5; 8 nucleotides match TRBD1. V lost 6 bases to trimming and J lost 7 bases; unmatched junction nucleotides: 5. Germline values: CDR1 MNHEY, CDR2 SVGAGI. CDR3 length: 13 amino acids. CDR3 region: CASRDRENQPQHF. CDR3 nucleotides: TGTGCCAGCAGGGACAGGGAGAACCAGCCCCAGCATTTT.

The chain carries TRBV25-1 and TRBJ2-6; TRBD1 matches 8 bases. The CDR3 runs 18 residues. CDR1 and CDR2 (germline): MGHDK, SYGVNS. Trimming removed 5 bases from V and 0 bases from J; junction bases left unmatched: 9. This chain's CDR3 is CASSPRQGIHSGANVLTF. CDR3 coding DNA: TGTGCCAGCAGTCCTCGACAGGGGATCCACTCTGGGGCCAACGTCCTGACTTTC. Together with reference TRBV25-1 and TRBJ2-6, the CDR3 gives the full variable domain: EADIYQTPRYLVIGTGKKITLECSQTMGHDKMYWYQQDPGMELHLIHYSYGVNSTEKGDLSSESTVSRIRTEHFPLTLESARPSHTSQYLCASSPRQGIHSGANVLTFGAGSRLTVL.

V is TRBV19 and J is TRBJ2-7, with D possibly matching TRBD2 (5 bases). Trimming left V 5 bases short and J 5 bases short, with 10 bases between. The CDR3 consists of 12 residues. Germline CDR1 is LNHDA and CDR2 is SQIVND (reference sequence). DNA for the CDR3: TGTGCCAGTAGTTTGACCGGGGACGAGCAGTACTTC. Protein: CASSLTGDEQYF.

The J gene is TRBJ1-2, the V gene TRBV10-3; possible D gene TRBD1, 5 bases. Germline CDR1 and CDR2: ENHRY and SYGVKD. V was pared by 7 bases and J by 4 bases, with 19 bases between. The CDR3 totals 15 residues. The DNA of the CDR3 is TGTGCCATCACCGACGGGGGGTCCTTCGGCTATGGCTACACCTTC. Amino acid sequence: CAITDGGSFGYGYTF.

This sequence joins TRBV27 and TRBJ2-7; 7 bases are shared with TRBD2. This CDR3 contains 13 residues. Germline assignment: CDR1 MNHEY and CDR2 SMNVEV (reference sequence). V was clipped by 4 bases and J by 4 bases; unmatched bases: 4. CDR3 sequence: CASSWTRAYEQYF. CDR3 nucleotide sequence: TGTGCCAGCAGTTGGACTAGGGCGTACGAGCAGTACTTC.

The chain couples TRBV5-6 to TRBJ2-1, with a possible D match to TRBD2 (6 bases). From germline, CDR1 is SGHDT and CDR2 YYEEEE. The CDR3 extends over 14 amino acids. V was pared by 6 bases and J by 4 bases, with 14 bases between. The CDR3 DNA is TGTGCCAGCAACCGGGACTTTAGATACAATGAGCAGTTCTTC. Residues: CASNRDFRYNEQFF.

As DNA, the CDR3 is TGTGCCAGCAGCGTTCGGGGGTCATGGAACACCGGGGAGCTGTTTTTT. Residues: CASSVRGSWNTGELFF. The V call is TRBV9, the J call TRBJ2-2, with a weak D call TRBD2 (6 bases). The CDR3 extends over 16 amino acids. Germline CDR1 and CDR2: SGDLS and YYNGEE. V was trimmed by 2 bases and J by 1 base, leaving 12 bases between them.

The V gene is TRBV30, the J gene TRBJ1-1; 7 nucleotides match TRBD1. V lost 2 bases to trimming and J lost 3 bases; unmatched junction nucleotides: 6. Germline V gene lookup returns CDR1 GTSNPN and CDR2 SVGIG (reference sequence). The CDR3 is 14 amino acids. The CDR3 loop reads CAWSPGQPYTEAFF. CDR3 DNA: TGTGCCTGGAGTCCGGGACAGCCATACACTGAAGCTTTCTTT.

This chain links TRBV6-5 with TRBJ2-7; maybe TRBD1 (6 bases). Germline loops: CDR1 MNHEY, CDR2 SVGAGI. The V gene lost 2 bases and the J gene lost 5 bases, with 19 bases spanning the gap. This CDR3 has 16 residues. CDR3 amino acids: CASSYGVDRFFNEQYF. In DNA, the CDR3 is TGTGCCAGCAGTTACGGGGTGGACAGATTCTTTAACGAGCAGTACTTC.

This rearrangement joins TRBV5-1 to TRBJ1-5; D is uncertain. The CDR3 is 13 amino acids. Trimming took off 1 base at V and 4 bases at J, with 6 bases between the two ends. Germline V lookup: CDR1 SGHRS, CDR2 YFSETQ. The CDR3 loop reads CASSLTENQPQHF. CDR3 DNA sequence: TGCGCCAGCAGCTTGACGGAGAATCAGCCCCAGCATTTT.